This T cell receptor beta chain was identified in a study of blood T cell repertoires in COVID-19. Trimming left V 8 bases short and J 6 bases short, with 11 bases between. The germline CDR1 and CDR2 sequences are SNHLY and FYNNEI. The CDR3 length is 12 residues. Using immunoSEQ multiplex PCR, the repertoire was profiled, and TCRdb retains in-frame clones only, with some absent. In the table there are just over 25,000 clones, around 90% of which are singletons. This receptor was identified in a man aged 65 to 85 with acute or convalescent COVID-19. The chain recombines TRBV2 with TRBJ2-1; unclear D gene. Sequenced sample: peripheral blood. The CDR3 coding sequence is TGTGCCAGCGGCCTTACGTCCAATGAGCAGTTCTTC. Residues: CASGLTSNEQFF.